This TCR beta chain was documented in a study of T and B cells in COVID-19 patients. Looking at the study overall: At median age approximately 30 years, recovered patients were younger than active-infection patients at about 62.

The CDR3 spans 13 residues. The germline V gene has CDR1 DFQATT and CDR2 SNEGSKA (reference sequence). Trimming removed 0 bases at V and 3 bases at J, with 9 bases between. BIOMED2 TRB-A/B primer pools were used in multiplex TRB PCR. TCRdb re-called the multiplex PCR reads through MiXCR, storing one row per CDR3 protein. The table has some 4,300 distinct CDR3 sequences, roughly 33% seen once. From blood, about 250-500 ng of genomic DNA served as TRB template. The source of this sequence is a human donor who had recovered from COVID-19. The sample consisted of blood. The chain joins TRBV20-1 to TRBJ2-7; possibly TRBD1 for D (5 bases). The CDR3 sequence is CSARDRADYEQYF. Written as DNA, the CDR3 is TGCAGTGCTAGAGACAGGGCGGACTACGAGCAGTACTTC.